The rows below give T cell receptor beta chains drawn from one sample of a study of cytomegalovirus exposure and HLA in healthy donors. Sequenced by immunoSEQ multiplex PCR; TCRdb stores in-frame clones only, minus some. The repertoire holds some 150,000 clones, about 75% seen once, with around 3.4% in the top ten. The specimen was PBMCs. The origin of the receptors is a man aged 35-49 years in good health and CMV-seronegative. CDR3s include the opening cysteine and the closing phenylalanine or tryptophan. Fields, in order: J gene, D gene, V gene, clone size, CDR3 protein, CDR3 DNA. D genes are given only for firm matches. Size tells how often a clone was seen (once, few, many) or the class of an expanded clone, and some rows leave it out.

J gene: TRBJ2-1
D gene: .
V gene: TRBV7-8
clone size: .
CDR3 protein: CASSFQTVSYNEQFF
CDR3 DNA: TGTGCCAGCAGCTTCCAAACGGTTTCCTACAATGAGCAGTTCTTC

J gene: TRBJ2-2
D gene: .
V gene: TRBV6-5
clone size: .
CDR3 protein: CASSYSPGGELFF
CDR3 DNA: TGTGCCAGCAGTTATTCACCCGGCGGGGAGCTGTTTTTT

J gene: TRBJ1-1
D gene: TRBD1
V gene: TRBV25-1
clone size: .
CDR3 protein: CASSARDRVNTEAFF
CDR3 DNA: TGTGCCAGCAGTGCCAGGGACAGGGTGAACACTGAAGCTTTCTTT

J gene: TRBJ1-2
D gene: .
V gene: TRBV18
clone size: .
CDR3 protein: CASSPKADSLYGYTF
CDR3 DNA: TGTGCCAGCTCACCAAAGGCAGACAGCCTCTATGGCTACACCTTC

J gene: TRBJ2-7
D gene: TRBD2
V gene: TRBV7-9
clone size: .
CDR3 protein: CASSLAERGYEQYF
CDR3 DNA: TGTGCCAGCAGCTTAGCGGAGCGGGGCTACGAGCAGTACTTC

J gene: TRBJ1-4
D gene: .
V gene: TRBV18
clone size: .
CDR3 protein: CASSLPGASTSNEKLFF
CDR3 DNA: TGTGCCAGCTCACTCCCTGGGGCATCCACCTCTAATGAAAAACTGTTTTTT

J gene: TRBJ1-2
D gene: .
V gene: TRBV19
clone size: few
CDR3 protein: CASSMRGGYGYTF
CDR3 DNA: TGTGCCAGTAGTATGAGGGGAGGCTATGGCTACACCTTC

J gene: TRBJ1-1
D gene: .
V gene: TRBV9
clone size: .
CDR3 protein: CASSAADSQNTEAFF
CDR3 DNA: TGTGCCAGCAGCGCCGCCGACAGTCAGAACACTGAAGCTTTCTTT

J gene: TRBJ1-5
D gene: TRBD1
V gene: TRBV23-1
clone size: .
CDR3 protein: CASSHDRVGAQPQHF
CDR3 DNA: TGCGCCAGCAGTCATGACAGGGTTGGGGCCCAGCCCCAGCATTTT

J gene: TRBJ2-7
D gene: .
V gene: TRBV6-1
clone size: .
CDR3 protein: CASSGRGTRSYEQYF
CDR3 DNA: TGTGCCAGCAGTGGGAGGGGTACCCGCTCCTACGAGCAGTACTTC

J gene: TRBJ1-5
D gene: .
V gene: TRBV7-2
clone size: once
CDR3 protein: CASSIDTVQPQHF
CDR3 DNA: TGTGCCAGCAGCATAGATACAGTTCAGCCCCAGCATTTT

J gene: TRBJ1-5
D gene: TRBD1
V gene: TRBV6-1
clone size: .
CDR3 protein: CASSRDRRPDQPQHF
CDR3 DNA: TGTGCCAGCAGCCGGGACAGGCGTCCCGATCAGCCCCAGCATTTT

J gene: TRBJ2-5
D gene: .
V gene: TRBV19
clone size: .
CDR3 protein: CASSPKPGTQETQYF
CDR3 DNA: TGTGCCAGTAGTCCGAAACCGGGGACTCAAGAGACCCAGTACTTC

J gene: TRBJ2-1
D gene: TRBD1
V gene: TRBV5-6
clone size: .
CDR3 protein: CASSLALMWGQPYNEQFF
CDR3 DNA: TGTGCCAGCAGCTTGGCATTAATGTGGGGACAGCCCTACAATGAGCAGTTCTTC

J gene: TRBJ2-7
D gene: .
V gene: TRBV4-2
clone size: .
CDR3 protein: CASSQDFDKRF
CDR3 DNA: TGTGCCAGCAGCCAAGACTTTGACAAACGCTTC

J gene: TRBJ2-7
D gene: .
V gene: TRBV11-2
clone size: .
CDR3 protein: CASTRDPRDLYEQYF
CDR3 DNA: TGTGCCAGCACGCGCGACCCCAGGGATCTCTACGAGCAGTACTTC

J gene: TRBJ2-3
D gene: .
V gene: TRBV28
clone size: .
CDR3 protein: CAAFPRGDSHTDTQYF
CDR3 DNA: TGTGCCGCTTTTCCAAGGGGGGACAGCCACACAGATACGCAGTATTTT

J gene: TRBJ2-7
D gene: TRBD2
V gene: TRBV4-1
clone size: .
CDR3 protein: CASSQGRLAVYEQYF
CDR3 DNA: TGCGCCAGCAGCCAAGGGAGACTAGCGGTCTACGAGCAGTACTTC

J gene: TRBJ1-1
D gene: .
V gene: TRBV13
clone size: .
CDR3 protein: CASSLGTPNTEAFF
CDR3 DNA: TGTGCCAGCAGCCTCGGGACACCGAACACTGAAGCTTTCTTT

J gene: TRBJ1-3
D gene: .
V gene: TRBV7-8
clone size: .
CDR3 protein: CASSEQVSGNTIYF
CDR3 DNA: TGTGCCAGCAGCGAACAGGTCTCTGGAAACACCATATATTTT

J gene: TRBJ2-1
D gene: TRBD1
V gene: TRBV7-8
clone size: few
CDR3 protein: CASSQTGTGTYYNEQFF
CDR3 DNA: TGTGCCAGCAGTCAGACCGGGACAGGGACCTATTACAATGAGCAGTTCTTC

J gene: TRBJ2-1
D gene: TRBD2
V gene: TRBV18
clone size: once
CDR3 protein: CASSPRTSGVGNEQFF
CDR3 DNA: TGTGCCAGCTCACCACGGACTAGCGGGGTAGGCAATGAGCAGTTCTTC

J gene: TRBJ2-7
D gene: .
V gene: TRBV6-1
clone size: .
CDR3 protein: CASSEAGGSYEQYF
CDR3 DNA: TGTGCCAGCAGTGAAGCGGGGGGTTCCTACGAGCAGTACTTC

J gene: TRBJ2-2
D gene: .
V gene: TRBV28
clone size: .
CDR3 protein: CASSVQGSGELFF
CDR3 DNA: TGTGCCAGCAGTGTCCAGGGTTCCGGGGAGCTGTTTTTT

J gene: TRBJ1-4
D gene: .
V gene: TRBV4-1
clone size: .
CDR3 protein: CASSQDFDRRNEKLFF
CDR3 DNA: TGCGCCAGCAGCCAAGATTTCGACAGAAGGAATGAAAAACTGTTTTTT

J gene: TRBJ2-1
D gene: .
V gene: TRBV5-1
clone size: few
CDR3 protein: CASRARGSYNEQFF
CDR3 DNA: TGCGCCAGCAGGGCCAGGGGATCCTACAATGAGCAGTTCTTC

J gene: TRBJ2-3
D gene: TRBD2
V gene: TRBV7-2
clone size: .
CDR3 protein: CASSRKLAGEVTDTQYF
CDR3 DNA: TGTGCCAGCAGTCGAAAACTAGCGGGGGAGGTCACAGATACGCAGTATTTT

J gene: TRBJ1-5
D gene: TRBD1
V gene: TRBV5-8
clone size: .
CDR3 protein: CASSWGTGIGNQPQHF
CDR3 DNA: TGTGCCAGCAGCTGGGGGACAGGGATCGGTAATCAGCCCCAGCATTTT

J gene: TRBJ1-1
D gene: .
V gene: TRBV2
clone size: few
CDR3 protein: CASNFRGNTEAFF
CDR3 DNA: TGTGCCAGCAACTTTAGGGGTAACACTGAAGCTTTCTTT

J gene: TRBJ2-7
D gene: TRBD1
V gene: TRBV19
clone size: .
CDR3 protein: CASSRDREYEQYF
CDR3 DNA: TGTGCCAGTAGTCGGGACAGGGAATACGAGCAGTACTTC

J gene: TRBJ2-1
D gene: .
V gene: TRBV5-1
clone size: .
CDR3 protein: CASTPVYGNEQFF
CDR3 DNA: TGCGCCAGCACCCCCGTATACGGCAATGAGCAGTTCTTC

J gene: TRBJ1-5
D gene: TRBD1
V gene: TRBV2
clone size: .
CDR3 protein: CASNRNRGGEYSNQPQHF
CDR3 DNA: TGTGCCAGCAACCGGAACAGGGGAGGCGAGTATAGCAATCAGCCCCAGCATTTT

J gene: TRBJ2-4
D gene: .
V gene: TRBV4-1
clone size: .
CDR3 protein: CASSLTKDRGLAKNIQYF
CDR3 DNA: TGCGCCAGCAGTCTCACTAAAGACCGGGGACTAGCCAAAAACATTCAGTACTTC

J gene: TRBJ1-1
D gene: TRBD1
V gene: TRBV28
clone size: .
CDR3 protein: CASSLPPGQGNTEAFF
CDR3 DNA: TGTGCCAGCAGTCTACCCCCCGGACAGGGGAACACTGAAGCTTTCTTT

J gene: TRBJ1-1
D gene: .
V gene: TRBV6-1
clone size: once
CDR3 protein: CASSFAGIQGTEAFF
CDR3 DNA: TGTGCCAGCAGTTTCGCAGGGATTCAGGGCACTGAAGCTTTCTTT

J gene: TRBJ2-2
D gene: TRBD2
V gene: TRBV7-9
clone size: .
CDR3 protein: CASSRQTGGTTGELFF
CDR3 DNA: TGTGCCAGCAGCAGACAGACCGGGGGGACCACCGGGGAGCTGTTTTTT

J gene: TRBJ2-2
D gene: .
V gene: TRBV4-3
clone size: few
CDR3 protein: CASSQLDTYTGELFF
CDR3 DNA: TGCGCCAGCAGCCAACTTGACACATACACCGGGGAGCTGTTTTTT

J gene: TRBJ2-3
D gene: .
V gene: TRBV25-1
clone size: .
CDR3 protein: CASSDLQGTHPDTQYF
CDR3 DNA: TGTGCCAGCAGTGATCTTCAGGGAACCCACCCAGATACGCAGTATTTT

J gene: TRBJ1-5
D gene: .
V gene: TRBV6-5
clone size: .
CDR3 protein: CASSYDTNQPQHF
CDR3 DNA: TGTGCCAGCAGTTATGACACAAATCAGCCCCAGCATTTT

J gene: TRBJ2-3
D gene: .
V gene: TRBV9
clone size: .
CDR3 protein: CASSVYGLGGVADTQYF
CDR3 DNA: TGTGCCAGCAGCGTATACGGATTAGGCGGGGTAGCAGATACGCAGTATTTT

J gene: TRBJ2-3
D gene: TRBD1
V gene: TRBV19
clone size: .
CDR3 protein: CASSILRGITDTQYF
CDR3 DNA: TGTGCCAGTAGTATCCTCAGGGGGATCACAGATACGCAGTATTTT

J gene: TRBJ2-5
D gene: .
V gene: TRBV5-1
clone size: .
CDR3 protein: CASSLVLAQETQYF
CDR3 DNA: TGCGCCAGCAGCTTGGTCCTAGCCCAAGAGACCCAGTACTTC

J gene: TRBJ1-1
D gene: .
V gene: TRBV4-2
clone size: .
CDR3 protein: CASSQEGWGPGAFF
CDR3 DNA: TGTGCCAGCAGCCAAGAGGGGTGGGGTCCGGGGGCTTTCTTT

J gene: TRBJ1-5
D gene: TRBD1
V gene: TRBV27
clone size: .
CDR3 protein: CASSFRQPRQGEVQPQHF
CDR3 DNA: TGTGCCAGCAGTTTCCGACAACCGCGACAGGGAGAGGTACAGCCCCAGCATTTT

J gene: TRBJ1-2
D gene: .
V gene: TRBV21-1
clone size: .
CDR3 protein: CASSRRDRGIDYGYTF
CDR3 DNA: TGTGCCAGCAGCCGGCGGGACAGGGGGATCGACTATGGCTACACCTTC

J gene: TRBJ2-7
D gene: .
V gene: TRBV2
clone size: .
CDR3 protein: CASNLDRGEQYF
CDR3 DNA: TGTGCCAGCAACCTCGATAGGGGCGAGCAGTACTTC

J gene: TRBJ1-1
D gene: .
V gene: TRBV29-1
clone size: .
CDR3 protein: CSVKEGGGTEAFF
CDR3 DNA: TGCAGCGTTAAAGAGGGAGGAGGTACTGAAGCTTTCTTT

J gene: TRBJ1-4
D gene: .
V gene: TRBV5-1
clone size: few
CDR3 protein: CASSLEGDATNEKLFF
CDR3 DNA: TGCGCCAGCAGCTTGGAGGGGGATGCAACTAATGAAAAACTGTTTTTT

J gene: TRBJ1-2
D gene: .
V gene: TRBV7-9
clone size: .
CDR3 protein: CASSLAYAGNHGYTF
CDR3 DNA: TGTGCCAGCAGCTTAGCGTACGCAGGGAATCATGGCTACACCTTC

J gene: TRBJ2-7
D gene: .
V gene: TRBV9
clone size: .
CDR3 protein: CASSVGVTGSSYEQYF
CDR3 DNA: TGTGCCAGCAGCGTAGGGGTGACAGGTTCATCGTACGAGCAGTACTTC

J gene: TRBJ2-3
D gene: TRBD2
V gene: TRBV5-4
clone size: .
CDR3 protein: CASSLSAAGVSDTQYF
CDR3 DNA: TGTGCCAGCAGCCTGTCGGCAGCGGGGGTATCAGATACGCAGTATTTT

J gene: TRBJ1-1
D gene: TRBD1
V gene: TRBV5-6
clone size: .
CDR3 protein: CASSFSAGQGITEAFF
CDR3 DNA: TGTGCCAGCAGCTTCTCCGCCGGACAGGGGATAACTGAAGCTTTCTTT

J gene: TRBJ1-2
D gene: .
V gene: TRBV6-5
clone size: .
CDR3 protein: CASSYSSEGGYTF
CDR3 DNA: TGTGCCAGCAGTTACTCGAGCGAGGGAGGCTACACCTTC

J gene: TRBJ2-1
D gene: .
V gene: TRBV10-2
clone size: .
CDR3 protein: CASRSPLPYNEQFF
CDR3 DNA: TGCGCCAGCAGGAGCCCGTTGCCCTACAATGAGCAGTTCTTC

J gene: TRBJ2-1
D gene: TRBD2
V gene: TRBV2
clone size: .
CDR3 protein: CASSGLAGYNEQFF
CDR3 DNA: TGTGCCAGCAGTGGACTAGCGGGGTACAATGAGCAGTTCTTC

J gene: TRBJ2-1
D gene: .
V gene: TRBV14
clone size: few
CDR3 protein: CASSLGDPYNEQFF
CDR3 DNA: TGTGCCAGCAGCCTCGGGGATCCCTACAATGAGCAGTTCTTC

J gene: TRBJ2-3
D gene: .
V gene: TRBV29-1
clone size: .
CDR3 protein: CSVRDTSTDTQYF
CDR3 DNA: TGCAGCGTTCGAGACACGAGCACAGATACGCAGTATTTT